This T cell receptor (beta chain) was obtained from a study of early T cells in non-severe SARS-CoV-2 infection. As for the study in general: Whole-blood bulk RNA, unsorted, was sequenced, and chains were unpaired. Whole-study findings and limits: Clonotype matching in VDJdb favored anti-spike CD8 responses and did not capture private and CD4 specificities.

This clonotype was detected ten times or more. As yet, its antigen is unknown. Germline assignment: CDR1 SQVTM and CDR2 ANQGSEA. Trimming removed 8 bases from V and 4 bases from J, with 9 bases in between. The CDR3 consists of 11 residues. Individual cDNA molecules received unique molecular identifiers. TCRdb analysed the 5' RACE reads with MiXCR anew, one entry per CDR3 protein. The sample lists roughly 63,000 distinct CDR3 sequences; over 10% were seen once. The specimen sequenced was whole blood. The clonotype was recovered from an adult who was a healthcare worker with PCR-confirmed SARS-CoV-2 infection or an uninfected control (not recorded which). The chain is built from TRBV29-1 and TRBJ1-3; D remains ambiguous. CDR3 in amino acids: CSFDWGNTIYF. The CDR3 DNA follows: TGCAGCTTCGATTGGGGAAACACCATATATTTT.